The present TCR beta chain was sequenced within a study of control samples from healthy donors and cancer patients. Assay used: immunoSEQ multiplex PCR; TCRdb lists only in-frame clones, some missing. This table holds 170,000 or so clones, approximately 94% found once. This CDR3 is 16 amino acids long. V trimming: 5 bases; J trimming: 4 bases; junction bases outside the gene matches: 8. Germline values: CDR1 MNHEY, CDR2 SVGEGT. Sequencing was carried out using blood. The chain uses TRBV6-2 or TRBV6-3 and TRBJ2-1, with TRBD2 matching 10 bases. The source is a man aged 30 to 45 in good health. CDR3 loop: CASSPLSGGSYNEQFF. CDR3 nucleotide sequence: TGTGCCAGCAGTCCCCTTAGCGGGGGGTCGTACAATGAGCAGTTCTTC.